This T cell receptor (beta chain) was captured in a study of cytomegalovirus exposure and HLA in healthy donors (TCRdb year 2017). Regarding the research as a whole: According to an earlier analysis of a few hundred of the donors, 150 million to 200 million T cells yielded 100 million or so unique TCR beta sequences and more than 250 Gb of sequence data. Along with the approximately 600-subject first cohort, a separate validation cohort of roughly 110 different subjects was used. The study profiled the T cell repertoires of 666 subjects by immunosequencing and related them to cytomegalovirus serostatus. To decide whether each TCR beta V gene segment behaved as functional or pseudogenic, an earlier analysis of approximately 620 of the donors relied on high-throughput TCR beta sequencing. Genome-wide SNP genotypes for about 65% of the 666 donors were used in a later genetic analysis, which treated that subset as a discovery cohort. On average, roughly 240,000 unique TCR beta nucleotide sequences were sequenced per donor among about 400 genotyped donors of the cohort, with roughly 20% of those sequences being non-productive. HLA typing covered class I and class II loci at four-digit resolution. To study patterns of TCR occurrence, a later analysis re-analyzed previously published TCR beta repertoires from 666 donors and added high-resolution HLA genotyping. The aim of the study was to test whether cataloging public T cell receptors could identify signatures of past pathogen exposure. Every discovery cohort repertoire had been produced on one sequencing platform. Donor age, sex, ethnicity and CMV serostatus were collected together with the repertoire data. To predict cytomegalovirus infection status, the study brought together high-throughput TCR immunosequencing, statistical association of individual TCRs with disease status, and machine learning. An early release covering just under 650 HLA-typed donors comprised roughly 300 gigabases of sequencing data and around 80 million unique TCR sequences. Because of strong linkage in the cohort, five DR-DQ haplotypes were treated as single units for association and clustering. The number of typed donors differed by locus: roughly 629-630 for A, B, C, DRB1 and DQB1; 522 for DQA1; approximately 600 for DPA1; and 400 to 480 for DPB1. Rather than using new phenotypic data, the later analysis identified candidate immune exposures from TCR beta sequences and from how often those sequences occurred across donors. Of the approximately 400 genotyped donors, less than 90% were placed in the genetic ancestry cluster associated with self-reported Caucasian donors.

On this clone itself: Its antigen is not yet known.

In total, just over 650 healthy bone marrow donors made up the cohort. At the time of sampling, all cohort members were nominally healthy, though unrecorded immune exposures were likely present. The donor tested CMV seropositive, placing the donor among the 250 to 350 seropositive members of the cohort. A peripheral blood sample was collected from each donor, and TCR beta sequencing was performed on peripheral blood mononuclear cells. The Qiagen DNeasy Blood Extraction Kit was used to extract genomic DNA from the blood cell samples. CDR1 and CDR2 are drawn from the germline V gene: MDHEN, SYDVKM. The CDR3, from cysteine to phenylalanine, totals 16 residues. Kept here is only the CDR3 DNA, which spans 48 bases and is read in frame from base 1. The trim is 0 bases for V and 1 base for J, with a gap of 12 bases between the germline ends. Study-wide conclusions, independent of this receptor: A total of about 150 TCR beta chains were listed by the study as associated with cytomegalovirus. This cohort had only TCR beta chains sequenced, and the lack of alpha or paired-chain data limited which features could be detected. Assigning TCR associations to individual alleles was difficult when HLA alleles, especially DR and DQ, strongly co-occurred. The 87-base-pair reads could not distinguish some IMGT-functional V segments, including TRBV6-2 and TRBV6-3, so those segments were excluded. In an earlier analysis of about 600 of the donors, most TCR beta V segments appeared in productive rearrangements about 87% or about 30% of the time, broadly matching IMGT annotations. A group of highly shared sequence variants was considered likely to be a technical artifact of the sequencing pipeline. According to a later analysis, parvovirus B19, influenza, CMV and Epstein-Barr virus appeared linked to several top co-occurrence clusters. In a later genetic analysis, a missense DCLRE1C variant was associated with V-gene and J-gene trimming of TCR beta chains, and the association was replicated in an independent cohort. Sequencing depth was assumed to be roughly uniform across donors in the presence/absence analyses, though that assumption may not hold. It was suggested by the authors that the approach could potentially be generalized to other disease states and immunological phenotypes. A further reported finding was that TCR beta sequences accurately predicted the HLA-A and HLA-B alleles for most subjects in the first cohort. According to a later genetic analysis, donors in an Asian-associated ancestry cluster had fewer N-insertions in productive TCRs than the approximately 650-donor mean. According to a later analysis, TCR association rates differed among HLA loci, with DRB1 alleles showing the most associated TCRs and HLA-C alleles showing the fewest. The classifier was reported to diagnose cytomegalovirus status with high specificity and sensitivity in both the original cohort and the validation cohort. Most CMV-associated TCR beta chains appeared to be HLA-restricted in a later analysis, and the HLA associations seemed to be driven largely by CMV exposure. A later analysis found that HLA-associated TCR beta chains were more clonally expanded and had lower generation probabilities than equally common non-associated chains. Most TCR sequences were seen in very few donors, while some public TCRs were found in many individuals. At a false discovery rate of 0.05, a later analysis linked 16,951 TCR beta sequences to specific HLA alleles. A few of the identified cytomegalovirus-associated TCR beta chains were confirmed in vitro to be specific for cytomegalovirus antigens. Correlated functional status among segregating V segments might be attributable to linkage disequilibrium, but an unknown experimental factor could not be ruled out. Because counts were too low, about 18 rarely observed V segments, including chromosome 9 orphons, were left out of the earlier analysis of 500 to 750 of the donors. The only immune exposure information available for the cohort was CMV serostatus. Because HLA typing was missing for some donors at each locus, association tests included only the typed subset.

Libraries were constructed by the immunoSEQ multiplex PCR assay. The multiplex PCR relied on a mix of 60 forward primers for TCR Vbeta segments and 13 reverse primers for TCR Jbeta segments. The CDR3 region of rearranged TCR beta genes was amplified from genomic DNA by a multiplex PCR assay. The Illumina HiSeq System was used to sequence the amplified TCR beta libraries as 87-base-pair reads. For the original study's pipeline: In a later analysis, 80 million or so unique TCR beta chains were counted across the roughly 610 repertoires, and roughly 11 million of these chains were shared by at least two donors. Raw reads were error-corrected and collapsed into unique sequences by a nearest-neighbor algorithm in which closely related sequences were merged to remove PCR and sequencing errors. CDR3 sequences were aligned to IMGT reference sequences to assign V, D and J gene segments. For a sequence to be retained, a match of at least six nucleotides was required to both a V gene segment and a J gene segment. A rearrangement counted as productive if the CDR3 had no stop codons and remained in frame with V and J, and every other rearrangement counted as non-productive. CDR3 was defined by IMGT convention, running from the second conserved V-encoded cysteine to the conserved J-encoded phenylalanine. The earlier analysis of fewer than 700 of the donors excluded sequences that lacked an unambiguous match to a single V gene segment. An earlier analysis of under 750 of the donors called V segments functional above 56.7% productive rearrangements and segregating when the between-donor standard deviation exceeded 5%. A statistical classification framework was developed to diagnose cytomegalovirus status using the catalog of TCR beta chain sequences. In a later analysis, V and J genes were assigned by comparing TCR nucleotide sequences against IMGT/GENE-DB human TR gene sequences. The TCRdist pipeline was used in a later analysis to assign CDR3 sequences and most-parsimonious VDJ recombination scenarios. In a later analysis, every TCR beta chain was defined by the combination of its CDR3 amino acid sequence and its V-gene family, and reads without a unique V-gene family were dropped. To address suspected cross-contamination and a sequencing artifact, a later analysis removed approximately 600 highly shared, low-generation-probability nucleotide sequences. For each public chain, a later analysis derived a clonal expansion index from normalized ranks of inferred template counts within each repertoire. Generation probabilities in a later analysis came from a VDJ recombination model fitted to out-of-frame rearrangements, and those results were checked against IGoR. A later analysis scored TCR-TCR, TCR-HLA and TCR-CMV co-occurrence with hypergeometric tests, applying a repertoire-size bias correction to TCR pairs. To estimate false discovery rates, a later analysis permuted the HLA or CMV assignments 20 times. In a later analysis, co-occurring TCRs were grouped using DBSCAN, with TCRdist sequence similarity added in when clustering inside HLA-allele-positive subsets. For co-occurrence clustering, repertoires with fewer than 30,000 or more than 120,000 public chains were excluded, along with four to six repertoires with anomalous nucleotide sharing. TCRdb mirrors the immuneACCESS table, restricted to in-frame sequences. Some clones are absent from its copies; in checked studies, under half trace to an unresolved V gene, and the reason for the others is unknown. The D gene and trimming were derived from the DNA, and the V and J assignments and clone size from that table. This sample's table lists 200,000 to 250,000 clones. The ten biggest clones cover 0.9% to 1.4% of the sample.

The chain is made from TRBV28 and TRBJ1-2, with TRBD1 tentatively as D gene (5 bases match). This sequence originates from a girl aged 2 to 9 in good health and CMV-seropositive. Sequencing was carried out using PBMCs. The sequenced DNA: TGTGCCAGCAGTTTATGCATAAAACAGGATAACTATGGCTACACCTTC. This sequence encodes CASSLCIKQDNYGYTF.